The entry that follows covers one TCR beta chain sequence. V lost 1 base and J lost 3, with 7 bases in between. Germline lookup yields CDR1 LGHNT and CDR2 FRNRAP. CDR3 length: 14 amino acids. The record originates from a study of blood T cell repertoires in COVID-19. Study background: Samples came from the United States, Italy and Spain, spanning acute and convalescent COVID-19.

Assay used: immunoSEQ multiplex PCR; TCRdb lists only in-frame clones, some missing. The table shows approximately 74,000 clones, with over 80% occurring only once. This rearrangement joins TRBV12-5 to TRBJ1-3; D is perhaps TRBD1 (6 bases). The clonotype comes from an elderly man with active or convalescent COVID-19. Material: peripheral blood. The CDR3 reads CASGLGQVGNTIYF. The CDR3 region has the DNA TGTGCTAGTGGTTTGGGACAGGTTGGAAACACCATATATTTT.